A single sample gave rise to the 19 T cell receptor beta chains below, sequenced in a study of cytomegalovirus exposure and HLA in healthy donors. Primers included in the PCR were 60 Vbeta and 13 Jbeta primers. Assay: immunoSEQ multiplex PCR; the TCRdb copy retains only in-frame clones and omits some. This repertoire shows about 160,000 clones, approximately 80% found once; its top ten account for less than 3%. Sequencing was carried out using PBMCs. The receptors stem from a male donor in good health and CMV-seronegative.

This clone was detected only a few times. The CDR3 nucleotides read TGCGCCAGCAGCCCAGGACGGGAAAATCAGCCCCAGCATTTT. It is translated as CASSPGRENQPQHF. The chain recombines TRBV5-1 with TRBJ1-5; no reliable D call. Deletions cut 4 bases from V and 4 bases from J, with 12 bases between. This CDR3 is 14 amino acids long. CDR1 is SGHRS, CDR2 YFSETQ, per germline.

The chain uses TRBV27 and TRBJ2-7, with a possible D match to TRBD2 (6 bases). The CDR3 is 15 residues long. Between the trimmed V and J ends, which lost 5 bases and 3 bases, there was a span of 17 bases. The germline CDR1 and CDR2 sequences are MNHEY and SMNVEV (reference sequence). CDR3 nucleotides: TGTGCCAGCAGTCCGGCGCGGGAAGAATTCTACGAGCAGTACTTC. Translating gives CASSPAREEFYEQYF.

This rearrangement joins TRBV5-1 to TRBJ1-2, with D tentatively TRBD1 (5 bases). Trimming stripped 2 bases from V and 0 bases from J, with 11 bases between. This CDR3 spans 15 amino acids. Per germline, CDR1 SGHRS and CDR2 YFSETQ. CDR3 loop: CASSLDSMANYGYTF. CDR3 coding DNA: TGCGCCAGCAGCTTAGACAGCATGGCTAACTATGGCTACACCTTC.

The chain is built from TRBV6-5 and TRBJ2-7; D not certain. From germline, CDR1 is MNHEY and CDR2 SVGAGI. Trimming shortened V by 5 bases and J by 5 bases, and 16 bases separated the two germline ends. This CDR3 spans 14 amino acids. The CDR3 nucleotides read TGTGCCAGCAGTCGACGGAGTCCACTCCACGAGCAGTACTTC. Amino acid sequence: CASSRRSPLHEQYF.

The chain recombines TRBV6-5 with TRBJ2-3, with no clear D. The germline V and J ends were trimmed by 6 bases and 2 bases, with 3 bases remaining between them. This CDR3 contains 11 residues. Germline V gene sequence: CDR1 MNHEY, CDR2 SVGAGI. This CDR3 reads CASSNTDTQYF. As DNA, the CDR3 is TGTGCCAGCAGCAACACAGATACGCAGTATTTT.

The gene calls are TRBV7-2 and TRBJ2-5; the match to TRBD2 covers 14 bases. The CDR3 consists of 17 residues. The V gene end was trimmed by 1 base and the J gene end by 5 bases; junction bases not matched to a gene: 6. CDR1 SGHTA and CDR2 FQGNSA come from the germline V gene. The CDR3 bases are TGTGCCAGCAGCTTAGTGGGGACTAGCGGGAGTCGGGAGACCCAGTACTTC. This translates into CASSLVGTSGSRETQYF.

This clone turned up a few times. The rearrangement joins TRBV13 to TRBJ1-4; D unresolved. V was trimmed by 3 bases and J by 0 bases, leaving 5 bases between them. Germline CDR1 reads PRHDT; CDR2 reads FYEKMQ (reference sequence). The CDR3 is 14 amino acids. CDR3 coding DNA: TGTGCCAGCAGCTTCGGGGCAACTAATGAAAAACTGTTTTTT. This encodes CASSFGATNEKLFF.

V and J are TRBV7-3 and TRBJ2-2; 12 bases are shared with TRBD2. The CDR3 spans 18 residues. Germline V CDR1 and CDR2: SGHTA, FQGTGA. The junction had 12 bases not matched to a gene; V was cut back by 5 bases and J by 5 bases. CDR3 protein: CASSDIPTSGRVTGELFF. As DNA, the CDR3 is TGTGCCAGCAGCGACATCCCGACTAGCGGGAGAGTAACCGGGGAGCTGTTTTTT.

This clone appeared once. This rearrangement joins TRBV28 to TRBJ2-7, with D perhaps matching TRBD2 (6 bases). The ends were cut back, 3 bases at V and 13 bases at J, with 16 bases in the middle. This CDR3 spans 12 amino acids. CDR1 and CDR2 from the germline V gene are MDHEN and SYDVKM. The CDR3 sequence is CASSFEPGLIYF. The CDR3 nucleotides are TGTGCCAGCAGTTTTGAACCGGGACTCATCTACTTC.

The chain links TRBV7-9 to TRBJ2-5, with TRBD1 as a possible D gene (6 bases). Germline V gene lookup returns CDR1 SEHNR and CDR2 FQNEAQ (reference sequence). V lost 5 bases and J lost 2, with 12 bases in between. The CDR3 runs to 14 residues. DNA of the CDR3: TGTGCCAGCAGCCCAGGGGTTTGGCAAGAGACCCAGTACTTC. Translating gives CASSPGVWQETQYF.

The chain uses TRBV7-3 and TRBJ2-3, with D unresolved. Germline-derived CDR1 and CDR2 are SGHTA and FQGTGA. Trimming pared 2 bases from V and 6 bases from J, leaving 9 bases between. CDR3 size: 13 residues. The CDR3 protein is CASSLGQLDTQYF. DNA of the CDR3: TGTGCCAGCAGCTTAGGCCAGTTGGATACGCAGTATTTT.

This sequence joins TRBV6-4 and TRBJ2-3, with D possibly being TRBD2 (6 bases). Between the trimmed V and J ends, which lost 8 bases and 4 bases, there was a span of 22 bases. The CDR3 is made up of 16 amino acids. CDR1 and CDR2 (germline): MRHNA, SNTAGT. The CDR3 spells CASRSNSLARADTQYF. Here the CDR3 DNA reads TGTGCCAGCCGATCAAACTCCCTAGCGAGGGCAGATACGCAGTATTTT.

This clone occurred a few times. The chain combines TRBV5-1 with TRBJ1-4, with TRBD1 matching over 9 bases. The length of the CDR3 is 17 residues. The germline CDR1 and CDR2 sequences are SGHRS and YFSETQ. V gave up 4 bases and J gave up 6 bases; unmatched junction bases: 13. CDR3 DNA: TGCGCCAGCAGCACCGAGGACAGGGGAAGGAGCTATGAAAAACTGTTTTTT. This encodes CASSTEDRGRSYEKLFF.

This sequence joins TRBV29-1 and TRBJ2-1, with 9 bases aligning to TRBD1. Looked up from germline, CDR1 is SQVTM and CDR2 is ANQGSEA. The CDR3 loop spans 12 amino acids. CDR3 residues: CLGQGSYNEQFF. DNA for the CDR3: TGCCTGGGACAGGGCTCCTACAATGAGCAGTTCTTC.

V and J are TRBV4-2 and TRBJ2-5; TRBD2 matches at 8 bases. Germline assignment: CDR1 LGHNA and CDR2 YNFKEQ. The J segment lost 5 bases and the V segment lost 0 bases, leaving 2 bases of the junction unmatched. This CDR3 has 14 residues. Written as DNA, the CDR3 is TGTGCCAGCAGCCAAGACCCGGGGGGGGAGACCCAGTACTTC. Protein sequence: CASSQDPGGETQYF.

This clone is a singleton in its sample. The V gene is TRBV6-1, the J gene TRBJ2-1, with a possible D match to TRBD2 (5 bases). Between the trimmed V and J ends, which lost 8 bases and 1 base, there was a span of 15 bases. Per the germline V gene, CDR1 is MNHNS and CDR2 is SASEGT. This CDR3 contains 15 residues. This CDR3 reads CASLISSGSYNEQFF. The CDR3 nucleotides read TGTGCCAGCTTAATATCTTCGGGGTCCTACAATGAGCAGTTCTTC.

The chain carries TRBV27 and TRBJ2-7; D may be TRBD1 (5 bases). Trimming took 2 bases from V and 1 from J, leaving 6 bases between them. The CDR3 is 13 residues long. CDR1 MNHEY and CDR2 SMNVEV come from the germline V gene (reference sequence). The CDR3 DNA is TGTGCCAGCAGTTTAGCAGGGTCCTACGAGCAGTACTTC. Its translation: CASSLAGSYEQYF.

This chain uses TRBV30 with TRBJ1-2; possible D gene TRBD1, 5 bases. Looked up from germline, CDR1 is GTSNPN and CDR2 is SVGIG (reference sequence). V lost 4 bases to trimming and J lost 3 bases, with 12 bases between them. There are 13 residues in the CDR3. CDR3: CAWTDTRHYGYTF. The CDR3 region has the DNA TGTGCCTGGACGGACACACGACACTATGGCTACACCTTC.

The gene calls are TRBV15 and TRBJ1-6; 8 nucleotides align to TRBD1. The germline V gene encodes CDR1 LNHNV and CDR2 YYDKDF (reference sequence). V shed 5 bases and J 9 bases; nucleotides not matched to a gene: 3. CDR3 length equals 13 residues. CDR3 DNA sequence: TGTGCCACCAGCCACGGACAGGGTTCACCCCTCCACTTT. Its protein is CATSHGQGSPLHF.